Below are 23 T cell receptor beta chains sequenced from a single sample in a study of cytomegalovirus exposure and HLA in healthy donors. A multiplex PCR was run with 60 Vbeta primers and 13 Jbeta primers. Repertoires were generated with immunoSEQ multiplex PCR, while TCRdb's copy carries only in-frame clones and drops some. The sample's table shows some 200,000 clones. The sample consisted of PBMCs. Receptors originate from a boy aged 5-17 years in good health and CMV-seronegative.

The chain recombines TRBV28 with TRBJ1-1; D remains ambiguous. CDR3 length: 14 residues. Trimming took off 5 bases at V and 4 bases at J, with 14 bases between the two ends. Germline V gene data show CDR1 as MDHEN and CDR2 as SYDVKM. CDR3 coding DNA: TGTGCCAGCAGTCCAGACCTAGGTGTCACTGAAGCTTTCTTT. Protein: CASSPDLGVTEAFF.

The chain carries TRBV18 and TRBJ2-6, with D tentatively TRBD2 (5 bases). The germline CDR1 and CDR2 sequences are KGHSH and LQKENI. The CDR3 is 16 amino acids. V was clipped by 2 bases and J by 4 bases, with 12 bases between them. The CDR3 coding sequence is TGTGCCAGCTCACCAACGGCAGAGGGAGGGGCCAACGTCCTGACTTTC. Its translation: CASSPTAEGGANVLTF.

This sequence joins TRBV9 and TRBJ2-3; tentatively, D is TRBD1 (5 bases). The CDR3 covers 17 residues. Germline CDR1 reads SGDLS; CDR2 reads YYNGEE. V was cut by 0 bases and J by 1 base, with 15 bases left in between. The CDR3 reads CASSVASGAKGTDTQYF. In DNA form, the CDR3 reads TGTGCCAGCAGCGTAGCTAGTGGGGCAAAGGGCACAGATACGCAGTATTTT.

This chain joins TRBV5-1 and TRBJ1-3, with 8 bases matching TRBD1. V lost 4 bases to trimming and J lost 4 bases; unmatched junction nucleotides: 13. The germline gives CDR1 SGHRS, CDR2 YFSETQ. The CDR3 has 17 amino acids. The CDR3 nucleotides read TGCGCCAGCAGCCACCGCCGGGCAGGGGGCGAAGGAAACACCATATATTTT. It codes for CASSHRRAGGEGNTIYF.

The chain employs TRBV19 and TRBJ2-7; D is unresolved. The CDR3 has 12 residues. With 4 bases removed from V and 3 bases from J, the gap between germline ends came to 7 bases. Germline-derived CDR1 and CDR2 are LNHDA and SQIVND (reference sequence). The CDR3 DNA sequence: TGTGCCAGTAGTAACACCAACTACGAGCAGTACTTC. Encoded protein: CASSNTNYEQYF.

The CDR3 region has the DNA TGTGCCAGCAGAACCGCCGGGGGGCACCGAGATACGCAGTATTTT. Translation: CASRTAGGHRDTQYF. The chain joins TRBV19 to TRBJ2-3; TRBD2 is a possible D gene (7 bases). Per the germline V gene, CDR1 is LNHDA and CDR2 is SQIVND (reference sequence). CDR3 length: 15 amino acids. V lost 9 bases, J lost 5 bases, and 21 bases lay in between.

This chain connects TRBV30 to TRBJ2-5, with TRBD2 as a possible D gene (6 bases). Germline values: CDR1 GTSNPN, CDR2 SVGIG (reference sequence). The CDR3 contains 15 residues. V was clipped by 1 base and J by 1 base, with 13 bases between them. CDR3 sequence reads: CAWSGTRGFQETQYF. The CDR3 DNA reads as TGTGCCTGGAGTGGGACCCGGGGGTTCCAAGAGACCCAGTACTTC.

This chain joins TRBV7-9 and TRBJ2-7, with 8 bases identical to TRBD1. CDR1 and CDR2 from the germline V gene are SEHNR and FQNEAQ (reference sequence). J was trimmed by 6 bases and V by 10 bases; bases with no gene match: 5. The CDR3 totals 11 residues. The CDR3 coding sequence is TGTGCCACCTGGACAGGGACCGAGCAGTACTTC. Translated: CATWTGTEQYF.

Remarks on this clone: The junction and the germline gene differ at one end; a read error may be behind it. The chain is built from TRBV20-1 and TRBJ2-1; D gene unclear. Germline values: CDR1 DFQATT, CDR2 SNEGSKA (reference sequence). The CDR3 sequence is 11 residues long. Here the CDR3 reads CSARGRGFEVF. In DNA form, the CDR3 reads TGCAGTGCTAGAGGCCGAGGTTTTGAGGTCTTC.

The V gene is TRBV7-6, the J gene TRBJ2-5; D ambiguous. Judging by the DNA end, TRBJ2-7 fits better; the J call may be wrong. Germline CDR1 SGHVS, CDR2 FNYEAQ. This CDR3 has 15 residues. CDR3 residues: CASSLGHLATYEQYF. DNA of the CDR3: TGTGCCAGCAGCTTAGGTCACCTCGCTACCTACGAGCAGTACTTC.

V gene TRBV14 combines with J gene TRBJ2-1, with 10 bases matching TRBD1. The CDR3 loop spans 17 amino acids. The V segment lost 0 bases and the J segment 6 bases; nucleotides outside the gene matches: 8. CDR1 is SGHDN, CDR2 FVKESK, per germline. CDR3: CASSQDRRDRGSNEQFF. The DNA of the CDR3 is TGTGCCAGCAGCCAAGATAGGCGGGACAGGGGATCCAATGAGCAGTTCTTC.

The CDR3, as DNA: TGTGCCAGCAGCTCCTACACAGGGAACTACGAGCAGTACTTC. It translates to CASSSYTGNYEQYF. The V call is TRBV11-2, the J call TRBJ2-7; weak D call: TRBD1 (6 bases). CDR3 length: 14 amino acids. V dropped 4 bases and J dropped 3 bases, with 13 bases sitting between them. CDR1 SGHAT and CDR2 FQNNGV come from the germline V gene.

The V call is TRBV15, the J call TRBJ1-4; TRBD1 agrees at 7 bases. This CDR3 has 15 residues. Trimming cost V 6 bases and J 5 bases; bases outside gene matches: 9. Per germline, CDR1 LNHNV and CDR2 YYDKDF (reference sequence). The CDR3 DNA sequence: TGTGCCACCAGTCCCGGGGACAGAGGAAATGAAAAACTGTTTTTT. Translating it yields CATSPGDRGNEKLFF.

Its frequency marks this clone as medium-sized. The genes are TRBV15 and TRBJ1-1, with a tentative D call TRBD1 (6 bases). This CDR3 has 15 residues. CDR1 is LNHNV and CDR2 is YYDKDF in the germline V gene (reference sequence). Trimming took off 6 bases at V and 4 bases at J, with 18 bases between the two ends. The CDR3: CATSENREVITEAFF. As DNA, the CDR3 is TGTGCCACCAGTGAGAACAGGGAAGTTATCACTGAAGCTTTCTTT.

The rearrangement links TRBV2 to TRBJ1-5; D might be TRBD1 (6 bases). The ends were cut back, 7 bases at V and 5 bases at J, with 12 bases in the middle. The CDR3 covers 13 residues. In germline, CDR1 is SNHLY, CDR2 FYNNEI. CDR3 residues: CASMGGGDQPQHF. DNA for the CDR3: TGTGCCAGCATGGGAGGGGGGGATCAGCCCCAGCATTTT.

CDR3 sequence: CASSYRFYTEAFF. DNA of the CDR3: TGTGCCAGCAGTTACCGGTTTTACACTGAAGCTTTCTTT. This chain uses TRBV6-6 with TRBJ1-1; D is uncertain. V was pared by 2 bases and J by 3 bases, with 7 bases between. This CDR3 has 13 residues. Germline V gene lookup returns CDR1 MNHNY and CDR2 SVGAGI (reference sequence).

The chain couples TRBV5-6 to TRBJ1-1, with D uncertain. CDR3 length: 15 amino acids. The ends were cut back, 2 bases at V and 1 base at J, with 12 bases in the middle. Per germline, CDR1 SGHDT and CDR2 YYEEEE. CDR3 amino acids: CASSFGPSQNTEAFF. Here the CDR3 DNA reads TGTGCCAGCAGCTTCGGTCCATCCCAGAACACTGAAGCTTTCTTT.

The chain employs TRBV7-8 and TRBJ2-1, with 7 bases lining up with TRBD1. In germline, CDR1 is SGHVS, CDR2 FQNEAQ. V shed 4 bases, J shed 4 bases, and the junction held 4 bases outside the gene matches. This CDR3 spans 14 amino acids. CDR3 region: CASSWQGVYNEQFF. CDR3 DNA: TGTGCCAGCAGCTGGCAGGGGGTTTACAATGAGCAGTTCTTC.

The rearrangement uses TRBV28 and TRBJ1-2; D possibly corresponds to TRBD1 (5 bases). The germline V and J ends were trimmed by 8 bases and 6 bases, with 13 bases remaining between them. The CDR3 is made up of 12 amino acids. CDR1 and CDR2 (germline): MDHEN, SYDVKM. The DNA of the CDR3 is TGTGCCAGCTCGGGGACGGGAGATGGCTACACCTTC. It is translated as CASSGTGDGYTF.

This sequence joins TRBV9 and TRBJ2-1, with TRBD2 identical over 10 bases. Per germline, CDR1 SGDLS and CDR2 YYNGEE. The CDR3 is 14 amino acids. Unmatched junction bases numbered 5, after V lost 7 bases and J lost 4 bases. The CDR3 region is CASGVAGGYNEQFF. The CDR3 coding sequence is TGTGCCAGCGGGGTAGCGGGGGGTTACAATGAGCAGTTCTTC.

This CDR3 is CASSALKTGQGINEQFF. The DNA for the CDR3 is TGTGCCAGCAGCGCCCTCAAAACGGGACAGGGAATCAATGAGCAGTTCTTC. The chain couples TRBV9 to TRBJ2-1, with 9 bases aligning to TRBD1. The CDR3 covers 17 residues. J gave up 6 bases and V 3 bases, and 13 bases lay outside the gene matches. Germline loops: CDR1 SGDLS, CDR2 YYNGEE.

The chain links TRBV9 to TRBJ1-2, with D tentatively TRBD1 (5 bases). The germline gives CDR1 SGDLS, CDR2 YYNGEE. The CDR3 loop spans 13 amino acids. V dropped 3 bases and J dropped 6 bases, with 12 bases sitting between them. The CDR3 is CASSEGSGDGYTF. The CDR3 DNA sequence: TGTGCCAGCAGCGAGGGGAGCGGGGATGGCTACACCTTC.

The rearrangement joins TRBV7-8 to TRBJ2-5; D may be TRBD1 (6 bases). The CDR3 is 12 amino acids. Trimming took off 4 bases at V and 14 bases at J, with 17 bases between the two ends. Germline CDR1 reads SGHVS; CDR2 reads FQNEAQ. This chain's CDR3 is CASSYGLGQPYF. CDR3 nucleotides: TGTGCCAGCAGCTATGGGCTTGGACAGCCCTACTTC.